At least ten counts were recorded for the clone carrying this T cell receptor beta chain. Antigen unknown. The data stem from a study of T-cell reconstitution after alpha-beta-depleted transplantation in children. General observations from the study: Expanded graft clones numbering several hundred reportedly gave rise to alpha-beta T cells about two months after transplant. There were some patients whose high TCRbeta diversity at day 60 came from surviving recipient T cells and thymic progenitors. Most T-cell counts and diversity one year after the transplant came from T cells that were newly produced.

The length of the CDR3 is 16 residues. The ends lost 2 bases at V and 7 bases at J; junction bases unmatched: 4. Looked up from germline, CDR1 is SGDLS and CDR2 is YYNGEE. Preparation of the TCRbeta library involved a method that used unique molecular identifiers. TCRdb fed the PCR reads into MiXCR, producing one record per CDR3 protein. The sample has about 1,000,000 distinct CDR3 sequences; about 26% are singletons. This sequence was found in a boy less than two years old who had a stem cell transplant for SCID, so the T cells may come from the graft donor. The rearrangement links TRBV9 to TRBJ2-1, with TRBD2 identical over 15 bases. Material: PBMCs, mostly from graft donor cells, obtained 360 days after TCRalphabeta/CD19-depleted stem cell transplant. In DNA form, the CDR3 reads TGTGCCAGCAGCGTCACTGGGACTAGCGGGGGGAATGAGCAGTTCTTC. It yields the protein CASSVTGTSGGNEQFF.